The TCR beta chain described here comes from a study of cytomegalovirus exposure and HLA in healthy donors. Researchers ran the PCR with 60 Vbeta and 13 Jbeta primers. The data were produced by immunoSEQ multiplex PCR, yet TCRdb's version contains in-frame clones alone and is incomplete. Here the sample spans about 130,000 clones, 65% to 85% being singletons. The CDR3 sequence is 19 residues long. J was trimmed by 0 bases and V by 5 bases; bases with no gene match: 12. The germline V gene has CDR1 SGHDT and CDR2 YYEEEE. The chain carries TRBV5-6 and TRBJ2-6; 9 bases fit TRBD1. Sequencing used PBMCs. The clonotype comes from a man younger than 30 in good health and CMV-seropositive. The CDR3 DNA sequence: TGTGCCAGCAGACGGAACAGGGGGCTCTCTCTCTCTGGGGCCAACGTCCTGACTTTC. Translated, it gives CASRRNRGLSLSGANVLTF.